This T cell receptor (beta chain) derives from a study of cytomegalovirus exposure and HLA in healthy donors. Findings and limits, study-wide: According to a later analysis, most TCR beta chains associated with CMV appeared HLA-restricted.

V was clipped by 6 bases and J by 3 bases; unmatched bases: 5. The CDR3 spans 14 residues. Germline assignment: CDR1 SNHLY and CDR2 FYNNEI. The PCR contained 60 Vbeta and 13 Jbeta primers. Data came from immunoSEQ multiplex PCR; TCRdb stores just in-frame clones and leaves some out. The repertoire holds 180,000 or so clones, with more than 70% as singletons. Concerning this clone itself: Its antigen is still unknown.

The clonotype comes from a woman aged 45-60 years in good health and CMV-seropositive. This chain uses TRBV2 with TRBJ1-1, with 9 bases matching TRBD1. The sample consisted of PBMCs. Here the CDR3 reads CASSPGTGYTEAFF. CDR3 nucleotides: TGTGCCAGCAGCCCCGGGACAGGGTACACTGAAGCTTTCTTT.